This TCR beta chain appears in the sequencing data of a study of T cell responses to AZD1222 COVID-19 vaccine. The protocol was immunoSEQ multiplex PCR, while the TCRdb copy is restricted to in-frame clones and leaves out a portion. The sample includes about 22,000 clones, roughly 82% of them seen just once. The sequence came from an adult in good health. The sequences come from peripheral blood, collected on day 0 of AZD1222 vaccination.

DNA for the CDR3: TGTGCCAGCAGCTTAGTCGGGACTAGCGGGTTGGTATACGAGCAGTACTTC. It translates to CASSLVGTSGLVYEQYF. V gene TRBV7-2 combines with J gene TRBJ2-7, with 12 nucleotides matching TRBD2. The CDR3 length is 17 residues. V was clipped by 1 base and J by 4 bases; unmatched bases: 8. From germline, CDR1 is SGHTA and CDR2 FQGNSA.